This entry lists 15 T cell receptor beta chains sequenced from one sample in a study of early T cells in non-severe SARS-CoV-2 infection. TCRdb analysed the 5' RACE reads with MiXCR anew, one entry per CDR3 protein. Of fewer than 65,000 distinct CDR3 sequences in the sample, around 9% were seen once. Sequenced: whole blood. The receptors stem from an adult who was a healthcare worker with PCR-confirmed SARS-CoV-2 infection or an uninfected control (not recorded which).

This clonotype has just a few counts. This chain joins TRBV7-2 and TRBJ2-7, with D tentatively TRBD1 (5 bases). Trimming took off 4 bases at V and 1 base at J, with 11 bases between the two ends. Germline V gives CDR1 SGHTA, CDR2 FQGNSA. The CDR3 has 14 amino acids. CDR3 DNA: TGTGCCAGCAGCTCGCAGGGATTTTCCTACGAGCAGTACTTC. Its protein product is CASSSQGFSYEQYF.

Only a few counts were recorded for this clonotype. The chain combines TRBV5-1 with TRBJ2-2; D is possibly TRBD1 (8 bases). There are 15 residues in the CDR3. V was shortened by 4 bases and J by 5 bases, with 15 bases between the two germline ends. CDR1 is SGHRS, CDR2 YFSETQ, per germline. CDR3 DNA: TGCGCCAGCAGCGCCGGACAGGGAGGGACCGGGGAGCTGTTTTTT. Amino acid sequence: CASSAGQGGTGELFF.

This clonotype was seen a few times. J is TRBJ2-1 and V is TRBV18; no definite D call. The CDR3 runs to 16 residues. The V and J ends lost 1 base and 0 bases respectively, with 10 bases between them. Per germline, CDR1 KGHSH and CDR2 LQKENI. In DNA form, the CDR3 reads TGTGCCAGCTCACCACAGGAGCCGAGCTCCTACAATGAGCAGTTCTTC. Translation: CASSPQEPSSYNEQFF.

This clonotype occurred a few times. The J gene is TRBJ1-1, the V gene TRBV4-1, with D maybe TRBD1 (5 bases). CDR3 length: 13 residues. Germline V gene lookup returns CDR1 MGHRA and CDR2 YSYEKL. V was clipped by 4 bases and J by 4 bases, with 10 bases between them. The CDR3 region is CASSPETATEAFF. The CDR3 bases are TGCGCCAGCAGCCCCGAGACAGCCACTGAAGCTTTCTTT.

The chain combines TRBV25-1 with TRBJ1-2; TRBD1 aligns across 7 bases. The germline gives CDR1 MGHDK, CDR2 SYGVNS. The J segment lost 4 bases and the V segment lost 2 bases, leaving 4 bases of the junction unmatched. The CDR3 contains 14 residues. The CDR3, as DNA: TGTGCCAGCAGTGAAGGCGGACAGGCCTATGGCTACACCTTC. This encodes CASSEGGQAYGYTF.

This clonotype was observed a handful of times. The chain couples TRBV7-8 to TRBJ1-5; TRBD1 matches at 7 bases. Germline values: CDR1 SGHVS, CDR2 FQNEAQ. V lost 10 bases to trimming and J lost 3 bases; unmatched junction nucleotides: 3. This CDR3 has 12 amino acids. The CDR3 DNA sequence: TGTGCCACGGGACAGTACAATCAGCCCCAGCATTTT. Translation gives CATGQYNQPQHF.

This clonotype was counted many times. The J gene is TRBJ1-1, the V gene TRBV5-1; no definite D call. CDR1 is SGHRS and CDR2 is YFSETQ in the germline V gene. This CDR3 is built from 12 residues. Trimming removed 2 bases at V and 1 base at J, with 3 bases between. CDR3 sequence reads: CASSLTNTEAFF. The CDR3 bases are TGCGCCAGCAGCTTAACGAACACTGAAGCTTTCTTT.

The V gene is TRBV4-1, the J gene TRBJ2-1; no clear D gene. The CDR3 extends over 15 amino acids. CDR1 is MGHRA, CDR2 YSYEKL, per germline. V was shortened by 8 bases and J by 4 bases, with 18 bases between the two germline ends. The CDR3 reads CASANPAGVYNEQFF. The CDR3 DNA reads as TGCGCCAGCGCAAACCCGGCAGGAGTTTACAATGAGCAGTTCTTC.

The chain employs TRBV10-3 and TRBJ2-2; the D gene could be TRBD1 or TRBD2 (5 bases each). The CDR3 contains 15 residues. Germline V gene lookup returns CDR1 ENHRY and CDR2 SYGVKD. Trimming left V 3 bases short and J 3 bases short, with 11 bases between. CDR3 DNA sequence: TGTGCCATCAGTGACCCCGGGACGGACACCGGGGAGCTGTTTTTT. This sequence encodes CAISDPGTDTGELFF.

The table lists this clonotype with many counts. The V and J genes are TRBV7-6 and TRBJ2-7, with D perhaps TRBD2 (5 bases). The V gene's germline CDR1 is SGHVS and CDR2 FNYEAQ. Trimming took off 1 base at V and 5 bases at J, with 18 bases between the two ends. The CDR3 contains 16 residues. CDR3 protein: CASSLGVSAASHEQYF. The CDR3 nucleotides are TGTGCCAGCAGCTTAGGGGTTTCGGCGGCTAGCCACGAGCAGTACTTC.

The sample holds many counts of this clonotype. The rearrangement joins TRBV20-1 to TRBJ1-1; 7 bases agree with TRBD1. The ends lost 0 bases at V and 4 bases at J; junction bases unmatched: 11. The CDR3 is 16 amino acids. CDR1 and CDR2 from the germline V gene are DFQATT and SNEGSKA (reference sequence). CDR3 in DNA: TGCAGTGCTAGAGACTCGACAGGGACGGGGTTCACTGAAGCTTTCTTT. It codes for CSARDSTGTGFTEAFF.

This clonotype was seen a handful of times. This sequence joins TRBV11-1 and TRBJ2-1; tentative D call: TRBD1 (5 bases). The V end lost 6 bases, the J end lost 5 bases, and 14 bases lay between the germline ends. The germline CDR1 and CDR2 sequences are SGHAT and FQDESV (reference sequence). The CDR3 has 14 residues. CDR3 nucleotides: TGTGCCAGCAGGGCGAGGACACCAAACAATGAGCAGTTCTTC. It yields the protein CASRARTPNNEQFF.

The table lists this clonotype with many counts. V gene TRBV27 combines with J gene TRBJ2-1; TRBD2 matches at 10 bases. Germline-derived CDR1 and CDR2 are MNHEY and SMNVEV (reference sequence). The CDR3 loop spans 14 amino acids. V shed 5 bases, J shed 9 bases, and the junction held 7 bases outside the gene matches. The DNA for the CDR3 is TGTGCCAGCAGTCCCGGGACTAGCGTCCTTGAGCAGTTCTTC. Amino acids: CASSPGTSVLEQFF.

This clonotype was seen a few times. The chain combines TRBV6-1 with TRBJ1-1; D unclear. The length of the CDR3 is 14 residues. Deletions cut 5 bases from V and 4 bases from J, with 14 bases between. Looked up from germline, CDR1 is MNHNS and CDR2 is SASEGT. The CDR3 loop reads CASSRAQERTEAFF. The CDR3, as DNA: TGTGCCAGCAGTAGGGCTCAGGAGCGCACTGAAGCTTTCTTT.

This sequence joins TRBV2 and TRBJ1-1; 7 nucleotides match TRBD1. Losses at the gene ends were 4 bases for V and 5 bases for J; bases not matched to a gene: 7. The CDR3 is 14 residues long. CDR1 and CDR2 from the germline V gene are SNHLY and FYNNEI. The CDR3 loop is CASSAWRGRTEAFF. The CDR3 DNA reads as TGTGCCAGCAGTGCTTGGAGGGGGCGGACTGAAGCTTTCTTT. Supplemented by reference TRBV2 and TRBJ1-1, the full variable domain reads EPEVTQTPSHQVTQMGQEVILRCVPISNHLYFYWYRQILGQKVEFLVSFYNNEISEKSEIFDDQFSVERPDGSNFTLKIRSTKLEDSAMYFCASSAWRGRTEAFFGQGTRLTVV.